The clone carrying this TCR beta chain was seen many times. This sample was included in a study of early T cells in non-severe SARS-CoV-2 infection. Study as a whole: The chains were unpaired, and the sequenced material was bulk RNA from unsorted whole blood.

Unique molecular identifiers tagged individual cDNA molecules. TCRdb ran MiXCR on the 5' RACE reads and lists one entry per CDR3 protein. The profile shows more than 65,000 distinct CDR3 sequences, approximately 15% of them singletons. The junction had 4 bases not matched to a gene; V was cut back by 4 bases and J by 0 bases. Germline V gene data show CDR1 as SGHTS and CDR2 as YDEGEE. There are 16 residues in the CDR3. The sample consisted of whole blood. This sequence joins TRBV5-8 and TRBJ2-6; 7 bases line up with TRBD1. The clonotype originates from an adult who was a healthcare worker with PCR-confirmed SARS-CoV-2 infection or an uninfected control (not recorded which). DNA of the CDR3: TGTGCCAGCAGCAGGGGACAGAGCTCTGGGGCCAACGTCCTGACTTTC. This gives the protein CASSRGQSSGANVLTF.